The rows below give T cell receptor beta chains drawn from one sample of a study of siplizumab effects on memory and regulatory T cells. Produced via immunoSEQ multiplex PCR; TCRdb's table is partial and in-frame only. The sample yields some 97,000 clones, 92% seen once. The sample consisted of Tregs sorted from blood. The receptors shown here come from a human donor in good health. Both conserved end residues are trimmed from each CDR3.

TRBJ1-5	TRBV15	ATSRDRRGRNISQH
TRBJ1-6	TRBV2	ASSELTRKNSPLH
TRBJ2-7	TRBV7-9	ASSARLAGGRRSYEQY
TRBJ2-7	TRBV28	ASSSPQGSHEQY
TRBJ1-4	TRBV28	ASSLWGTGGSIEKLF
TRBJ2-1	TRBV15	ATSRVPAAYNEQF
TRBJ2-3	TRBV4-1	ASSRSEAGVNTQY
TRBJ1-3	TRBV19	ASTRGGQFGNTIY
TRBJ1-2	TRBV2	ASRGVNYGYT
TRBJ2-7	TRBV10-2	ASSLTSGTDEQY
TRBJ2-7	TRBV28	ASSLQDRDRF
TRBJ2-1	TRBV5-1	ASSLDKGEGTSLYNEQF
TRBJ2-7	TRBV29-1	SVLAGGFYEQY
TRBJ2-7	TRBV19	ASSPKRDTYEQY
TRBJ2-1	TRBV29-1	SAVGDPTGHQRWF
TRBJ2-7	TRBV5-5	ASSLGLAGAYEQY